Here is one TCR beta chain with its context. The antigen remains unidentified. Germline loops: CDR1 KGHSH, CDR2 LQKENI. The length of the CDR3 is 13 residues. Trimming took off 6 bases at V and 6 bases at J, with 14 bases between the two ends. Assay used: immunoSEQ multiplex PCR; TCRdb lists only in-frame clones, some missing. This sample carries a few hundred thousand clones, 80% to 85% of them seen once, and the ten largest clones take about 14%. The data derive from a study of cytomegalovirus exposure and HLA in healthy donors. Study-level background: The same platform was used for the 90 to 150 validation repertoires as for the 650 to 800 first-cohort repertoires, as reported in a later analysis.

Whole-study results and caveats: In the 120 or so validation repertoires, just under 95% of cluster scores exceeded 0, per a later analysis. Most sequenced TCRs were rare (though some public TCRs occurred in many donors). The study labeled 180 or so TCR beta chains cytomegalovirus-associated.

Input material: PBMCs. The TCR was taken from a woman aged 25 to 39 in good health and CMV-seropositive. J is TRBJ1-2 and V is TRBV18; the D is unclear. This chain's CDR3 is CASSPTEAHGYTF. The CDR3 DNA is TGTGCCAGCTCTCCAACGGAGGCCCATGGCTACACCTTC.